These T cell receptor beta chains were read from a single sample in a study of T cell responses to AZD1222 COVID-19 vaccine. The method was immunoSEQ multiplex PCR; TCRdb's version includes in-frame clones alone and lacks a portion of them. There are 150,000 to 200,000 clones in the sample; about 89% occur only once, and about 1.5% lies in the top ten. Sample: peripheral blood, taken on day 0 of AZD1222 vaccination. The source is an adult in good health. Each CDR3 is given with its conserved first and last residue. Each record gives: V gene, D gene, clone size, J gene, CDR3 DNA, CDR3 protein. D genes are given only for firm matches. A row's size may be missing; if present it is once, few, many or a size class.

TRBV18	TRBD1	-	TRBJ1-5	TGTGCCAGCTCACCGAACCAGTTGACAGGGCGCAATCAGCCCCAGCATTTT	CASSPNQLTGRNQPQHF
TRBV29-1	-	-	TRBJ1-2	TGCAGCGTTCGTATGACTAACTATGGCTACACCTTC	CSVRMTNYGYTF
TRBV4-1	TRBD2	-	TRBJ2-1	TGCGCCAGCAGCCAAGAGAGTAGCGGGAGTAGTGGCGAGCAGTTCTTC	CASSQESSGSSGEQFF
TRBV7-8	-	-	TRBJ2-7	TGTGCCAGCAGCCCGGACTCTTCCGCAGGGTCCTACGAGCAGTACTTC	CASSPDSSAGSYEQYF
TRBV9	-	-	TRBJ2-1	TGTGCCAGCAGCGTACGAGGGAGACTTGAGCAGTTCTTC	CASSVRGRLEQFF
TRBV14	-	once	TRBJ1-3	TGTGCCAGCAGCCAAGCTCGCGTGGGCCGTGGAAACACCATATATTTT	CASSQARVGRGNTIYF
TRBV6-5	TRBD2	-	TRBJ2-1	TGTGCCAGCAGTACTCCCGGGACTACCATCGGGGAGCAGTTCTTC	CASSTPGTTIGEQFF
TRBV2	-	few	TRBJ1-2	TGTGCCAGCAGTAAAGACAAGCTTACCATTAACTATGGCTACACCTTC	CASSKDKLTINYGYTF
TRBV7-2	-	-	TRBJ2-5	TGTGCCAGCAGCTTAGCGGGGGGACAGTCTGAGACCCAGTACTTC	CASSLAGGQSETQYF
TRBV12-3/TRBV12-4	-	-	TRBJ1-1	TGTGCCAGCAGTTCCGGGACACATGAAGCTTTCTTT	CASSSGTHEAFF
TRBV6-2/TRBV6-3	-	-	TRBJ2-7	TGTGCCAGCAGTTACCCCAGGACGGGAGCCTACGAGCAGTACTTC	CASSYPRTGAYEQYF
TRBV29-1	-	few	TRBJ1-1	TGCAGCGTCCGGGCCAGGAGTACTAACACTGAAGCTTTCTTT	CSVRARSTNTEAFF
TRBV6-1	-	once	TRBJ2-7	TGTGCCAGCGCCGGCCTGGAGAGCTTAACCTACGAGCAGTACTTC	CASAGLESLTYEQYF
TRBV6-5	TRBD1	-	TRBJ1-6	TGTGCCAGCAGTCCACAGGGGGCAGGATCACCCCTCCACTTT	CASSPQGAGSPLHF
TRBV19	TRBD2	-	TRBJ2-1	TGTGCCAGTGGTACCGGGACTAGCGGGAGGTCCTACAATGAGCAGTTCTTC	CASGTGTSGRSYNEQFF
TRBV6-5	-	many	TRBJ1-2	TGTGCCAGCAGTTACCAAGCAGGGAGCTATGGCTACACCTTC	CASSYQAGSYGYTF
TRBV5-1	-	-	TRBJ1-2	TGCGCCAGCGCACCAGAAGCTAACTATGGCTACACCTTC	CASAPEANYGYTF
TRBV5-4	-	-	TRBJ2-3	TGTGCCAGCAGCTTGGATGTTAGCGGAACAACTAGCACAGATACGCAGTATTTT	CASSLDVSGTTSTDTQYF
TRBV7-6	-	-	TRBJ2-5	TGTGCCAGCAGCTTAGGGGCCTATCTGATAAGTGGAGGAGAGACCCAGTACTTC	CASSLGAYLISGGETQYF
TRBV5-5	TRBD1	-	TRBJ2-1	TGTGCCAGCAGCTTGTCACAGGGGTTTGAGCAGTTCTTC	CASSLSQGFEQFF
TRBV19	-	-	TRBJ2-1	TGTGCCAGTAGTACGACAGGTAGCACAGAGCAGTTCTTC	CASSTTGSTEQFF
TRBV7-3	-	-	TRBJ1-6	TGTGCCAGCAGCTTCTTCGACAGGCCTTATAATTCACCCCTCCACTTT	CASSFFDRPYNSPLHF